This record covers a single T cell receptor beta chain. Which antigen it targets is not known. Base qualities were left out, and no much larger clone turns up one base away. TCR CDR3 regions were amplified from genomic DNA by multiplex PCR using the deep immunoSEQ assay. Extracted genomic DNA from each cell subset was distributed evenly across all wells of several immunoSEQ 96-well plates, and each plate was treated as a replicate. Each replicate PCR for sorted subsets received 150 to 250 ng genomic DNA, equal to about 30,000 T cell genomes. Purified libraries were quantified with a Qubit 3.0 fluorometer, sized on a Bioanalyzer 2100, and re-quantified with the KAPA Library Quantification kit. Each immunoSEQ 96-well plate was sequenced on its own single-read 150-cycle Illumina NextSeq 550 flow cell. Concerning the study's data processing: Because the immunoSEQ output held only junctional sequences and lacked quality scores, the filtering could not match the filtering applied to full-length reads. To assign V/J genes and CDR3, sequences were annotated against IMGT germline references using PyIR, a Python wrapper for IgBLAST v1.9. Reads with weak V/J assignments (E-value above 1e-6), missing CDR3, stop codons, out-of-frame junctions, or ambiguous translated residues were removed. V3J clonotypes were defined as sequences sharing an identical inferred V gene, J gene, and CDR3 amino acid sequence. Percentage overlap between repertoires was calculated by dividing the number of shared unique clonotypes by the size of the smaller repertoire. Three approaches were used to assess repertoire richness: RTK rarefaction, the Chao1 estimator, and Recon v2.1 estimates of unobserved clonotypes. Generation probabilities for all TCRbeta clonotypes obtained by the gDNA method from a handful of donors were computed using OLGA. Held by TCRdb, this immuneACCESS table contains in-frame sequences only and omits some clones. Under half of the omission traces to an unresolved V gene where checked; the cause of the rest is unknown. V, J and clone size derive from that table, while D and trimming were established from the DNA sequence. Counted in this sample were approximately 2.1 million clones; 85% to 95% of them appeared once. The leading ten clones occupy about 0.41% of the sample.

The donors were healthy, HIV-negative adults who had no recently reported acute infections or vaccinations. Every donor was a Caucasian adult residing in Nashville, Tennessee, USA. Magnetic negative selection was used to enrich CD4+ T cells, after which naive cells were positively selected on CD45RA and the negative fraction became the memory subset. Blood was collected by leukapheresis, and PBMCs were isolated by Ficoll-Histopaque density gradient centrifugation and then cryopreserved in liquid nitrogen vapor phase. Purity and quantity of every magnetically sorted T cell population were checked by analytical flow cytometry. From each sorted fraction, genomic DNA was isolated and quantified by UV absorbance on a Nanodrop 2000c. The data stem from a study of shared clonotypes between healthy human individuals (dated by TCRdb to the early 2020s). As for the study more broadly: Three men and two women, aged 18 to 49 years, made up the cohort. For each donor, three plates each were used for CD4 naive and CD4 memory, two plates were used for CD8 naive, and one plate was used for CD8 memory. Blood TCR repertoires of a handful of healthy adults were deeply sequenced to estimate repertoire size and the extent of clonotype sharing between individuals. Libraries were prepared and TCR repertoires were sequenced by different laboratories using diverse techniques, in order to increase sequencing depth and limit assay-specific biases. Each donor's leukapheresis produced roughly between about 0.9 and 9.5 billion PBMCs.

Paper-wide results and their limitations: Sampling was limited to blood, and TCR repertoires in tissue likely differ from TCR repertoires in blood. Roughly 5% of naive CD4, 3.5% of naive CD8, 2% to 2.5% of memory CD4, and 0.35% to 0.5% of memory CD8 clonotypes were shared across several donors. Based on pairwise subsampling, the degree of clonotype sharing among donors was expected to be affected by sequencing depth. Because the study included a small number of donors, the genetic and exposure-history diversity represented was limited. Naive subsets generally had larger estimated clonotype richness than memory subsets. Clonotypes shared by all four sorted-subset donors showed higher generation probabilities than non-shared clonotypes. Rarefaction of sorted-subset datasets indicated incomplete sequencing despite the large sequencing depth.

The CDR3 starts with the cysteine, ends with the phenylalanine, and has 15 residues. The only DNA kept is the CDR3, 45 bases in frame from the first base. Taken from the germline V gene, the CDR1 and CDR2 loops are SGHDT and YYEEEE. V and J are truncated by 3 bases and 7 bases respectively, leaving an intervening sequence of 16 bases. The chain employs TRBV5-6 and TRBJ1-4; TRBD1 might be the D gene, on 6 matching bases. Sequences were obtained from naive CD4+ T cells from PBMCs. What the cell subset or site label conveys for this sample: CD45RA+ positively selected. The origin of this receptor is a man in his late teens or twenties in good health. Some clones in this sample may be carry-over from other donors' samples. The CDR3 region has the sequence CASSSPGQGPEKLFF. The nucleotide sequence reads TGTGCCAGCAGCTCGCCGGGGCAGGGGCCTGAAAAACTGTTTTTT.